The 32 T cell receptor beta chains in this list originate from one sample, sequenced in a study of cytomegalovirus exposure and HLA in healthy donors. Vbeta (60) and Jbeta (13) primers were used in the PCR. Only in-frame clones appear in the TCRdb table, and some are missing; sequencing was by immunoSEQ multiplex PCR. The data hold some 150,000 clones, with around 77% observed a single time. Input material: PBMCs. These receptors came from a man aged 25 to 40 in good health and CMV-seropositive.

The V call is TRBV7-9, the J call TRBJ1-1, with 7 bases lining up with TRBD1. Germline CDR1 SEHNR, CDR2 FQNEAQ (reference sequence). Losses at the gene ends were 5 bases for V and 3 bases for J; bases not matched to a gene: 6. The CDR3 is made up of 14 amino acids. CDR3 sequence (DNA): TGTGCCAGCAGCCAGCGACAGGGTTACACTGAAGCTTTCTTT. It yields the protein CASSQRQGYTEAFF.

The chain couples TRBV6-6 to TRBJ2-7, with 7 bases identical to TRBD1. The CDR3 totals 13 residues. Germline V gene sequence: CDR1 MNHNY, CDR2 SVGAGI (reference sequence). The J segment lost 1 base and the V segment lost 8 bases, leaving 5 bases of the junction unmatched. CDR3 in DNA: TGTGCCAGCGAGGACAGGCAATCCTACGAGCAGTACTTC. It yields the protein CASEDRQSYEQYF.

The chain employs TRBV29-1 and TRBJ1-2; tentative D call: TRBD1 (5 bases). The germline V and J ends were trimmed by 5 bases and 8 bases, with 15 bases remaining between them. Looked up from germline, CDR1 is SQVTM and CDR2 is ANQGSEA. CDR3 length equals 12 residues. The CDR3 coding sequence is TGCAGCGTTCAACTCAGGGTTGAGGGCTACACCTTC. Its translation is CSVQLRVEGYTF.

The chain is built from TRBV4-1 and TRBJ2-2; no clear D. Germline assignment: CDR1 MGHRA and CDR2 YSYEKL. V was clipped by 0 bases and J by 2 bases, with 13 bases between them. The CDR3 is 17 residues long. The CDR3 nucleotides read TGCGCCAGCAGCCAAGATCGAGCCCTTTTAAACACCGGGGAGCTGTTTTTT. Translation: CASSQDRALLNTGELFF.

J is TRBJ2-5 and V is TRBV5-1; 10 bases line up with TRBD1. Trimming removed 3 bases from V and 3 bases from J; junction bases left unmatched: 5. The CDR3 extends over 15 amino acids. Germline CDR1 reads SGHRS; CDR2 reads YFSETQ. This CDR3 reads CASSWAGTGEETQYF. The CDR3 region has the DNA TGCGCCAGCAGCTGGGCCGGGACAGGGGAAGAGACCCAGTACTTC.

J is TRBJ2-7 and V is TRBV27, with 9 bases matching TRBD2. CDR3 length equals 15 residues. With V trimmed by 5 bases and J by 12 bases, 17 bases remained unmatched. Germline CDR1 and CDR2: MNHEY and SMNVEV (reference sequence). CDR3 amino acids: CASSTLTGTGTSLYF. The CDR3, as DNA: TGTGCCAGCAGTACCCTGACAGGGACGGGGACTAGCCTGTACTTC.

CDR3 protein: CASSSTLGTDTQYF. The CDR3 coding sequence is TGTGCCAGCAGTTCCACACTAGGCACAGATACGCAGTATTTT. The chain links TRBV6-6 to TRBJ2-3; tentatively, D is TRBD2 (5 bases). This CDR3 has 14 amino acids. Germline CDR1 and CDR2: MNHNY and SVGAGI (reference sequence). V was clipped by 4 bases and J by 1 base, with 9 bases between them.

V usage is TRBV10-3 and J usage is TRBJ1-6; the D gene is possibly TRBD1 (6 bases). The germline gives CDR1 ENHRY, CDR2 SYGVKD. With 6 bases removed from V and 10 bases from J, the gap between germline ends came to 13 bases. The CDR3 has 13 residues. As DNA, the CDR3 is TGTGCCATCAGACAGGACAGCGGATCACCCCTCCACTTT. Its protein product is CAIRQDSGSPLHF.

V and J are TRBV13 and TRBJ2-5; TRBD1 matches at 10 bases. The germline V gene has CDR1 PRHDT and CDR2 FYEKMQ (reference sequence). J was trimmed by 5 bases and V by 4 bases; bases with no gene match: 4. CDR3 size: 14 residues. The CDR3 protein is CASSSTGGRETQYF. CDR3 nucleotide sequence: TGTGCCAGCAGCTCGACAGGGGGCCGGGAGACCCAGTACTTC.

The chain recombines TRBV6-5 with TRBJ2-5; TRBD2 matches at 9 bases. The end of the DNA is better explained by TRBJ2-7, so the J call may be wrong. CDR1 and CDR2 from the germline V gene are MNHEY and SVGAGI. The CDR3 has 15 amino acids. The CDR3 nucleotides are TGTGCCAGCAGTTACTTTCTAGCGGGGTACTACGAGCAGTACTTC. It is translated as CASSYFLAGYYEQYF.

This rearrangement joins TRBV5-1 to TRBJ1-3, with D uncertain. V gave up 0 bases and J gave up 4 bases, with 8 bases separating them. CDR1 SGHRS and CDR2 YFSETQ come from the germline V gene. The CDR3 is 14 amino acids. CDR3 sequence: CASSLDLSGNTIYF. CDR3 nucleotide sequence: TGCGCCAGCAGCTTGGATCTATCAGGAAACACCATATATTTT.

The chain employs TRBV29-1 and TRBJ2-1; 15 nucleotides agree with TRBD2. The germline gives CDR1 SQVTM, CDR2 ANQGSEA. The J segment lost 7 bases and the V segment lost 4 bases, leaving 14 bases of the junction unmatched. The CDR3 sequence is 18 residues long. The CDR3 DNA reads TGCAGCGTTGTGGCCCGGACTAGCGGGGGGGCTGTGCTAAATGAGCAGTTCTTC. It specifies CSVVARTSGGAVLNEQFF.

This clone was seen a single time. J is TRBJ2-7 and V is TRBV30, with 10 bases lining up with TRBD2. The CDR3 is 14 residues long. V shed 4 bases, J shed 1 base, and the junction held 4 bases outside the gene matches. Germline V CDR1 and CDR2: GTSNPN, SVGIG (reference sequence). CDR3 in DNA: TGTGCCTGGAATCTAGCGGGGGCTTCCTACGAGCAGTACTTC. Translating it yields CAWNLAGASYEQYF.

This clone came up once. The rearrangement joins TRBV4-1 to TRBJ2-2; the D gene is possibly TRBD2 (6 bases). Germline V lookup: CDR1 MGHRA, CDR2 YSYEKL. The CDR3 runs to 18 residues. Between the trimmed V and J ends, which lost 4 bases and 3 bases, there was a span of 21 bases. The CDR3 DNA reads TGCGCCAGCAGCCGGACTACCCCGGGCAGGGAGGACACCGGGGAGCTGTTTTTT. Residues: CASSRTTPGREDTGELFF.

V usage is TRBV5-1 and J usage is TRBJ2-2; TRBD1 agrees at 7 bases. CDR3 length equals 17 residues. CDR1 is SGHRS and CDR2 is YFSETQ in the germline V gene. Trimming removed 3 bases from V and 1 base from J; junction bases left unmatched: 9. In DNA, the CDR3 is TGCGCCAGCAGCTCGGGGACAGCGAGCGGGAACACCGGGGAGCTGTTTTTT. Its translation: CASSSGTASGNTGELFF.

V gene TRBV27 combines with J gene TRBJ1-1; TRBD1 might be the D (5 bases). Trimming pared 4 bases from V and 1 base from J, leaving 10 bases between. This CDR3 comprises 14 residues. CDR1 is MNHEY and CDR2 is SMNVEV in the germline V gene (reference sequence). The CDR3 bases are TGTGCCAGCAGTTCTCAGGGAGGGAACACTGAAGCTTTCTTT. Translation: CASSSQGGNTEAFF.

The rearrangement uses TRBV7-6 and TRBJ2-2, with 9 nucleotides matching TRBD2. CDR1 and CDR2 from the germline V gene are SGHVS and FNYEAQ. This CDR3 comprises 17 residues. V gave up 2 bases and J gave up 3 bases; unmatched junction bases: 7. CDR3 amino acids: CASSLSPSGTYTGELFF. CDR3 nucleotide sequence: TGTGCCAGCAGCTTATCGCCTAGCGGGACTTACACCGGGGAGCTGTTTTTT.

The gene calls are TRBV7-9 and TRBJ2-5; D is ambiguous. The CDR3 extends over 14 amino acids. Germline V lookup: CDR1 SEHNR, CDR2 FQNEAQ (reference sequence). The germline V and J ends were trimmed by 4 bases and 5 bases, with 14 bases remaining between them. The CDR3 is CASSSAMREETQYF. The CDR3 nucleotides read TGTGCCAGCAGCTCAGCGATGAGAGAGGAGACCCAGTACTTC.

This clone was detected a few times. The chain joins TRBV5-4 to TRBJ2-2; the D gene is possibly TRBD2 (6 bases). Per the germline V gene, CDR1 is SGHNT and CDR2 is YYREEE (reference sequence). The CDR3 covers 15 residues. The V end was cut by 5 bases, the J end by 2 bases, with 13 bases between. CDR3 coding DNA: TGTGCCAGCAGTCCACCGGGACTCAACACCGGGGAGCTGTTTTTT. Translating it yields CASSPPGLNTGELFF.

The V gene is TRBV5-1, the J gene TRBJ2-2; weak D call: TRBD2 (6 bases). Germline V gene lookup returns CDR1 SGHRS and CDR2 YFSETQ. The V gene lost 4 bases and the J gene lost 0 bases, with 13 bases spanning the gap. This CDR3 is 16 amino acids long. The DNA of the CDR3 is TGCGCCAGCAGCCCGGTGCGGGGATCGAACACCGGGGAGCTGTTTTTT. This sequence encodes CASSPVRGSNTGELFF. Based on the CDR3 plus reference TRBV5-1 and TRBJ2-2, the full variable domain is KAGVTQTPRYLIKTRGQQVTLSCSPISGHRSVSWYQQTPGQGLQFLFEYFSETQRNKGNFPGRFSGRQFSNSRSEMNVSTLELGDSALYLCASSPVRGSNTGELFFGEGSRLTVL.

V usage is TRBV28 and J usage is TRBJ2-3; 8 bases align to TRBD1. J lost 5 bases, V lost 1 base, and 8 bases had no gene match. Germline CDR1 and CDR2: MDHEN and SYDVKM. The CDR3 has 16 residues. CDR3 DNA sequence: TGTGCCAGCAGTTTATCGTCAGGGGGCTTCGGAGATACGCAGTATTTT. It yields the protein CASSLSSGGFGDTQYF.

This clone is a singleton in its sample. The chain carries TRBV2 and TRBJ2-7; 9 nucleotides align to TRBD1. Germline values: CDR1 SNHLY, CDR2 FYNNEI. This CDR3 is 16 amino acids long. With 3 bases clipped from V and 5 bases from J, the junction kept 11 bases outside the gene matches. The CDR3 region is CASSEVLLDRGDEQYF. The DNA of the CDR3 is TGTGCCAGCAGTGAGGTCTTGTTGGACAGGGGTGACGAGCAGTACTTC.

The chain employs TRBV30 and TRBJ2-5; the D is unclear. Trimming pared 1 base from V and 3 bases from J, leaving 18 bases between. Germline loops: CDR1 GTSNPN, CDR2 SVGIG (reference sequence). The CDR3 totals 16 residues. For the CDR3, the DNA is TGTGCCTGGAGTGCCCAGAGAGACTCTTGGGAAGAGACCCAGTACTTC. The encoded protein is CAWSAQRDSWEETQYF.

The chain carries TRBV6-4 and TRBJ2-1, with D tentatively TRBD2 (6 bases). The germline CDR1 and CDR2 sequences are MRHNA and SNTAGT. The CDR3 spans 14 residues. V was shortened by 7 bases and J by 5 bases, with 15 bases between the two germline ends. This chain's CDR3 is CASKGTPLNNEQFF. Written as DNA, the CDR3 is TGTGCCAGCAAGGGGACTCCATTAAACAATGAGCAGTTCTTC.

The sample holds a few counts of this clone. Written as DNA, the CDR3 is TGTGCCAGCAGTCAACAGGGGGCTGAAGCTTTCTTT. The encoded protein is CASSQQGAEAFF. V gene TRBV6-5 combines with J gene TRBJ1-1; 8 nucleotides line up with TRBD1. Germline CDR1 and CDR2: MNHEY and SVGAGI. Trimming removed 5 bases from V and 6 bases from J; junction bases left unmatched: 2. The length of the CDR3 is 12 residues.

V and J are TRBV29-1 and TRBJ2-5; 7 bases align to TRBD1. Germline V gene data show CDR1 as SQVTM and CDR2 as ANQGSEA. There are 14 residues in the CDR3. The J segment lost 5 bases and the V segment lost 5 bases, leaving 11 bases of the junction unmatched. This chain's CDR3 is CSVLQGTPSETQYF. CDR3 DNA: TGCAGCGTTTTACAGGGGACACCGAGCGAGACCCAGTACTTC.

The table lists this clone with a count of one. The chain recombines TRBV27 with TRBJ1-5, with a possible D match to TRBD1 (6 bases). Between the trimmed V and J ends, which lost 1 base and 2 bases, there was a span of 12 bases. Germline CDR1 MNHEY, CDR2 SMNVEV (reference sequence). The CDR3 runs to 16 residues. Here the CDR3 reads CASSLFWGQGNQPQHF. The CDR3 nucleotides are TGTGCCAGCAGTTTATTTTGGGGGCAGGGCAATCAGCCCCAGCATTTT.

CDR3 protein: CARPTSPNYGYTF. As DNA, the CDR3 is TGTGCCAGACCCACATCCCCTAACTATGGCTACACCTTC. This chain joins TRBV9 and TRBJ1-2; D unclear. CDR3 length: 13 amino acids. Germline V gene data show CDR1 as SGDLS and CDR2 as YYNGEE. With 8 bases removed from V and 0 bases from J, the gap between germline ends came to 11 bases. Filled out from reference TRBV9 and TRBJ1-2, the complete variable domain reads DSGVTQTPKHLITATGQRVTLRCSPRSGDLSVYWYQQSLDQGLQFLIQYYNGEERAKGNILERFSAQQFPDLHSELNLSSLELGDSALYFCARPTSPNYGYTFGSGTRLTVV.

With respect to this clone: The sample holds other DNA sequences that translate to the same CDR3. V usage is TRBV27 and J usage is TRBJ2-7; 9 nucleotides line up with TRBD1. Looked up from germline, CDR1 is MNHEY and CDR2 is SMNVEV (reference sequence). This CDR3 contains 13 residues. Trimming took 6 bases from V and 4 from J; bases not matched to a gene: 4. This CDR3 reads CASSPGQGYEQYF. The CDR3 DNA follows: TGTGCCAGCAGCCCGGGACAGGGTTACGAGCAGTACTTC.

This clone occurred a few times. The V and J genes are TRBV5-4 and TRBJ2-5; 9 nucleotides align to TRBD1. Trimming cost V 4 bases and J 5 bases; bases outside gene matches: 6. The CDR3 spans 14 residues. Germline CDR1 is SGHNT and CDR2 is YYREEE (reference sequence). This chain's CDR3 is CASSRLQGAETQYF. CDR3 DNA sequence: TGTGCCAGCAGCCGACTACAGGGGGCTGAGACCCAGTACTTC.

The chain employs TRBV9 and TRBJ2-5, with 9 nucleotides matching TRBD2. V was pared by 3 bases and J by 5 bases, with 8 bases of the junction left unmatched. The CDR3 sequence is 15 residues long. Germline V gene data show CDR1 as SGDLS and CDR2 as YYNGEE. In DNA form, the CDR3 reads TGTGCCAGCAGCGACATGGGCGGGGGGGTGGAGACCCAGTACTTC. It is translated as CASSDMGGGVETQYF.

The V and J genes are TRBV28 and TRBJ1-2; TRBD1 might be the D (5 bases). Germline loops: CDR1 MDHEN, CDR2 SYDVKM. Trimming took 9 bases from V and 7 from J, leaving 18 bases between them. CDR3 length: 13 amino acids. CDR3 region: CASTFLRGTGYTF. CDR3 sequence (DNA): TGTGCCAGTACTTTCTTAAGGGGTACTGGCTACACCTTC.